This T cell receptor (beta chain) was observed in a study of monozygotic twins with cystic fibrosis. A word on this clone: The antigen remains unidentified.

General study findings and limits: No link emerged between shared CDR3 counts and age, concordance or severity.

Profiled with immunoSEQ multiplex PCR; TCRdb holds only in-frame clones, not every one. The table lists about 1,000 clones, 85% to 95% of them singletons. Sequencing was performed on blood. The clonotype originates from a boy under 18 with cystic fibrosis.

For the CDR3, the DNA is TGTGCCACCAGCAGAGATCTTTGGCAGGATAATGAAAAACTGTTTTTT. It specifies CATSRDLWQDNEKLFF. The rearrangement links TRBV15 to TRBJ1-4; D is uncertain. The CDR3 contains 16 residues. Trimming removed 0 bases at V and 4 bases at J, with 12 bases between. Germline V gene lookup returns CDR1 LNHNV and CDR2 YYDKDF (reference sequence).